This TCR beta chain was identified in a study of blood T cell repertoires in COVID-19. Study-wide context: PBMCs, B-cell-depleted T cells, or T cells were the source of the cDNA or gDNA that made up the material.

Profiled with immunoSEQ multiplex PCR; TCRdb holds only in-frame clones, not every one. The top ten hold 9.7% of the sample, which has 200,000 to 250,000 clones, 84% seen once. What was sequenced was peripheral blood. This clonotype was obtained from a man aged 45-60 years with active or convalescent COVID-19.

The CDR3 spells CASSRSMHGYTF. CDR3 sequence (DNA): TGTGCCAGCAGCCGCAGTATGCATGGCTACACCTTC. V usage is TRBV6-5 and J usage is TRBJ1-2; D not certain. This CDR3 spans 12 amino acids. Trimming stripped 6 bases from V and 6 bases from J, with 11 bases between. Germline values: CDR1 MNHEY, CDR2 SVGAGI.